This is a list of T cell receptor beta chains from one sample in a study of T cell clones after liver transplantation. TCRdb keeps only in-frame clones here, not all; method: immunoSEQ multiplex PCR. Among roughly 70,000 clones listed, around 90% were seen once. This material consisted of CD4+ T cells from blood, taken before liver transplant. Receptors originate from a human donor who received a liver transplant. Each CDR3 is given with its conserved first and last residue. The D gene is left open where the match is weak. Size is omitted from some rows. Given values are once, few, many or a class for expanded clones.

-	TRBV5-1	-	TRBJ1-3	CASSLQSALGNTIYF	TGCGCCAGCAGCTTACAGTCGGCCCTTGGAAACACCATATATTTT
-	TRBV7-2	-	TRBJ1-6	CASSLSKSNSPLHF	TGTGCCAGCAGCTTATCTAAGAGTAATTCACCCCTCCACTTT
-	TRBV23-1	TRBD1	TRBJ2-7	CASSHDDSGTGENEQYF	TGCGCCAGCAGTCATGATGATTCCGGGACAGGGGAAAACGAGCAGTACTTC
-	TRBV5-6	-	TRBJ1-2	CASSLDQGPLNYGYTF	TGTGCCAGCAGCTTAGACCAGGGACCGCTGAACTATGGCTACACCTTC
-	TRBV7-9	-	TRBJ1-5	CASSQDSSNQPQHF	TGTGCCAGCAGCCAGGACAGTAGCAATCAGCCCCAGCATTTT
-	TRBV7-2	-	TRBJ2-7	CASSYVAAYEQYF	TGTGCCAGCAGCTACGTTGCTGCCTACGAGCAGTACTTC
few	TRBV27	-	TRBJ1-2	CASRGLGRGYGYTF	TGTGCCAGCCGGGGGTTGGGACGGGGCTATGGCTACACCTTC
-	TRBV18	TRBD1	TRBJ2-1	CASSLTTGVNEQFF	TGTGCCAGCTCATTGACCACAGGGGTGAATGAGCAGTTCTTC
-	TRBV5-4	TRBD2	TRBJ2-7	CASSLAGRRSYEQYF	TGTGCCAGCAGCTTAGCGGGGCGGAGGTCCTACGAGCAGTACTTC
-	TRBV6-5	TRBD1	TRBJ2-7	CASSYRTGATYEQYF	TGTGCCAGCAGTTACCGGACAGGGGCGACCTACGAGCAGTACTTC
-	TRBV28	TRBD2	TRBJ2-7	CASSLGGGYEQYF	TGTGCCAGCAGTTTAGGGGGGGGCTACGAGCAGTACTTC
-	TRBV7-3	TRBD2	TRBJ2-3	CASSPGLAGGTTDTQYF	TGTGCCAGCAGCCCCGGACTAGCGGGAGGGACCACAGATACGCAGTATTTT
-	TRBV7-9	-	TRBJ2-1	CASSLADRYNEQFF	TGTGCCAGCAGCTTAGCGGACAGATACAATGAGCAGTTCTTC
-	TRBV11-3	-	TRBJ2-2	CASSLNTGELFF	TGTGCCAGCAGCTTGAACACCGGGGAGCTGTTTTTT
-	TRBV7-2	-	TRBJ2-3	CASSIGLSDTQYF	TGTGCCAGCAGCATCGGATTGTCAGATACGCAGTATTTT
-	TRBV7-9	-	TRBJ2-7	CASSPRGAPHEQYF	TGTGCCAGCAGCCCAAGGGGGGCCCCCCACGAGCAGTACTTC
-	TRBV18	TRBD1	TRBJ2-5	CASSPPSTGVQETQYF	TGTGCCAGCTCACCACCCTCGACAGGGGTACAAGAGACCCAGTACTTC
-	TRBV29-1	TRBD2	TRBJ2-2	CSVRTSGSSAGELFF	TGCAGCGTGCGAACTAGCGGGAGTTCGGCCGGGGAGCTGTTTTTT
-	TRBV30	-	TRBJ1-2	CAWSMGREKGYTF	TGTGCCTGGAGTATGGGCAGGGAGAAAGGCTACACCTTC
-	TRBV6-6	TRBD2	TRBJ2-7	CASSYPTSGSGEQYF	TGTGCCAGCAGTTACCCGACTAGCGGGAGTGGCGAGCAGTACTTC